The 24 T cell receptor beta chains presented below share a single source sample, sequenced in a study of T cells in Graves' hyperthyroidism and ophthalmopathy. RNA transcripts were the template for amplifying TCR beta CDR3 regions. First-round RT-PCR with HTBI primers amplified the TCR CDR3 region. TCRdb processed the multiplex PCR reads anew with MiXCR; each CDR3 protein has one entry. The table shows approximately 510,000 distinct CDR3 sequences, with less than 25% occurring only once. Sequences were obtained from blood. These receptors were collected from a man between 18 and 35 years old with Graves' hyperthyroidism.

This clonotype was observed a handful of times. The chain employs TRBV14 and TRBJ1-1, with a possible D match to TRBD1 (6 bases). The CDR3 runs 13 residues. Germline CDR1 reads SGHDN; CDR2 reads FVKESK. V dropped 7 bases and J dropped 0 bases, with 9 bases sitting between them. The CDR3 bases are TGTGCCAGCATAGACAGGATGAACACTGAAGCTTTCTTT. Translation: CASIDRMNTEAFF.

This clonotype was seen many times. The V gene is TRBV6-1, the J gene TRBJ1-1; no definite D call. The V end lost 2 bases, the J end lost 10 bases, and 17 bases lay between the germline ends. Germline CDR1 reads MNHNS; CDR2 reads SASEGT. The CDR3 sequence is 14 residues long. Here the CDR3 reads CASSETRGPEGAFF. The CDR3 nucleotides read TGTGCCAGCAGTGAAACCAGAGGCCCCGAGGGAGCTTTCTTT.

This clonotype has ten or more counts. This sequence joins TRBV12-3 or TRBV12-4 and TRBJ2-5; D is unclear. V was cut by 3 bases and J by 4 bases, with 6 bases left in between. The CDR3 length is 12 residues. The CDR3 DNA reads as TGTGCCAGCAGTTTGACTGGAGAGACCCAGTACTTC. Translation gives CASSLTGETQYF.

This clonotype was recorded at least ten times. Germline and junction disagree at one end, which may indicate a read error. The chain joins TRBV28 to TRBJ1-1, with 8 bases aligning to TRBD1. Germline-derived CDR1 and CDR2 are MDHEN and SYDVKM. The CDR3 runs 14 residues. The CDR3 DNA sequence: TGTGCCGGCAGTCCGACAGGGGTGGGCACTGAAGCTTTCTTT. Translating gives CAGSPTGVGTEAFF.

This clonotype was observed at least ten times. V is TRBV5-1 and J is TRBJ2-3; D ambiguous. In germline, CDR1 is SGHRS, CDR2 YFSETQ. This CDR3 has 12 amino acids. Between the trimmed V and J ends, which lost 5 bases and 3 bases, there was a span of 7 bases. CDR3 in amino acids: CASRAETDTQYF. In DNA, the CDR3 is TGCGCCAGCAGGGCCGAGACAGATACGCAGTATTTT.

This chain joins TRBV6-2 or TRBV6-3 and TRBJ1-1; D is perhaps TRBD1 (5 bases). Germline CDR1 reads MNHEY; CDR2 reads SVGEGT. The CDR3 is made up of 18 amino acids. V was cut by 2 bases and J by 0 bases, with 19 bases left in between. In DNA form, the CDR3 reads TGTGCCAGCAGTTACGGGGGTTTGACAGCGCCCATGAACACTGAAGCTTTCTTT. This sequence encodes CASSYGGLTAPMNTEAFF.

CDR3 sequence reads: CASSLKRTAPYEQYF. Written as DNA, the CDR3 is TGTGCCAGCAGCCTAAAGCGGACAGCCCCCTACGAGCAGTACTTC. The chain recombines TRBV7-8 with TRBJ2-7; possibly TRBD1 for D (6 bases). CDR1 is SGHVS and CDR2 is FQNEAQ in the germline V gene. V lost 5 bases to trimming and J lost 2 bases, with 16 bases between them. The CDR3 sequence is 15 residues long.

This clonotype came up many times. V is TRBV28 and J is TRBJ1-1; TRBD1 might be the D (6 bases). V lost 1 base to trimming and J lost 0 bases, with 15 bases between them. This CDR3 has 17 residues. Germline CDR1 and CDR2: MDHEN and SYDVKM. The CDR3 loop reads CASSLYGAGHLNTEAFF. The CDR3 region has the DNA TGTGCCAGCAGTTTATATGGGGCGGGACACCTGAACACTGAAGCTTTCTTT.

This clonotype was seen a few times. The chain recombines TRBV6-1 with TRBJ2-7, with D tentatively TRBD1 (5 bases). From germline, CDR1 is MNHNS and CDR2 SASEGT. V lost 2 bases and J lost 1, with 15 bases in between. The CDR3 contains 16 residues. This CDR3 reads CASSEYRLDRSYEQYF. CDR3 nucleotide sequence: TGTGCCAGCAGTGAATATCGTCTTGACAGATCCTACGAGCAGTACTTC.

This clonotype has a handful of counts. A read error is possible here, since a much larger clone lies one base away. The CDR3 spells CASSLHRGDNYGYTF. CDR3 nucleotides: TGTGCCAGCAGTCTTCACCGGGGGGATAACTATGGCTACACCTTC. The V gene is TRBV28, the J gene TRBJ1-2; D is perhaps TRBD1 (5 bases). V lost 5 bases, J lost 1 base, and 14 bases lay in between. The CDR3 runs 15 residues. CDR1 is MDHEN and CDR2 is SYDVKM in the germline V gene.

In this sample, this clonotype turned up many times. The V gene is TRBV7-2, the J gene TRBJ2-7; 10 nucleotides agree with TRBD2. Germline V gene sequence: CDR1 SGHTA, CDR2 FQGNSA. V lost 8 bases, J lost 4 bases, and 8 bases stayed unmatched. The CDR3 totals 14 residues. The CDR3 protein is CASALSGGLYEQYF. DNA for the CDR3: TGTGCCAGCGCGCTTAGCGGGGGGCTTTACGAGCAGTACTTC.

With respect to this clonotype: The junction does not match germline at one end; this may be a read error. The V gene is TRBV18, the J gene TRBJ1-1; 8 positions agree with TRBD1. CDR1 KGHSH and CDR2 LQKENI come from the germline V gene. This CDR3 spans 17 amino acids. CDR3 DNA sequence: TGTGCCAGCTCACCGGTGAGGACAGGGACGATGAACACTGAAGCTTGCTTT. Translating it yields CASSPVRTGTMNTEACF.

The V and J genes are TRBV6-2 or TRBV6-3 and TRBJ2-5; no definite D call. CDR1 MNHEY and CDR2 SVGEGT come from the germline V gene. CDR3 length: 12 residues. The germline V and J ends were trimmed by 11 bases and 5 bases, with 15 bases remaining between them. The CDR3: CAPSRKRETQYF. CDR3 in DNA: TGTGCCCCATCTAGGAAAAGGGAGACCCAGTACTTC.

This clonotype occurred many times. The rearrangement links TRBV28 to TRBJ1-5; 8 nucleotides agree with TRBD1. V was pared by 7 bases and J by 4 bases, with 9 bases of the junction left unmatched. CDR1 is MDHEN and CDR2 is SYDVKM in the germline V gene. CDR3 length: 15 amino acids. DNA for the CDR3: TGTGCCAGCACCGGGGACAGGATCATTAATCAGCCCCAGCATTTT. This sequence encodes CASTGDRIINQPQHF.

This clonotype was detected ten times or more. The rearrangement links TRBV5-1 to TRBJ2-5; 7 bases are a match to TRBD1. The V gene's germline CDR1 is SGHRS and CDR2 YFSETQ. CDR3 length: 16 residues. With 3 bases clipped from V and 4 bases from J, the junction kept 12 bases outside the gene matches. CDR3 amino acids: CASSSGTANPGETQYF. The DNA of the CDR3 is TGCGCCAGCAGCTCCGGGACAGCAAATCCGGGAGAGACCCAGTACTTC.

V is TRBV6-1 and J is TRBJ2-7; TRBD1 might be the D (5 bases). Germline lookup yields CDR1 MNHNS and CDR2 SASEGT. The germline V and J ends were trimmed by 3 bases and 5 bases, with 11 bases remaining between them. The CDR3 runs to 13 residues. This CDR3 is CASSERTSDEQYF. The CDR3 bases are TGTGCCAGCAGTGAGAGGACATCGGACGAGCAGTACTTC.

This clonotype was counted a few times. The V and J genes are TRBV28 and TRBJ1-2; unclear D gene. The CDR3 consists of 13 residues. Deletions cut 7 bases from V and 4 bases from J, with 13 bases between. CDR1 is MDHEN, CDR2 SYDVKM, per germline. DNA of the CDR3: TGTGCCAGCACCCCCCGCGGGAGCTATGGCTACACCTTC. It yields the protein CASTPRGSYGYTF.

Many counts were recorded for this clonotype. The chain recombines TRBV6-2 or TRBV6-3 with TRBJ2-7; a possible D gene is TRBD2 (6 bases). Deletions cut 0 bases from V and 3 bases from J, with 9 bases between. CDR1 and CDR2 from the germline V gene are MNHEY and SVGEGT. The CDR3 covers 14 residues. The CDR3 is CASSYSSRDYEQYF. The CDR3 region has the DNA TGTGCCAGCAGTTACTCTTCGCGGGACTACGAGCAGTACTTC.

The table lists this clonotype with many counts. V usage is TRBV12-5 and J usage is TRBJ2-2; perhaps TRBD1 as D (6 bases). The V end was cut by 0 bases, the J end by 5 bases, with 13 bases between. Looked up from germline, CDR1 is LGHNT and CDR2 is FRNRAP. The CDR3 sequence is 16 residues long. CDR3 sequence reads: CASGLVVRGPTGELFF. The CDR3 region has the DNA TGTGCTAGTGGTTTGGTAGTCAGGGGCCCTACCGGGGAGCTGTTTTTT.

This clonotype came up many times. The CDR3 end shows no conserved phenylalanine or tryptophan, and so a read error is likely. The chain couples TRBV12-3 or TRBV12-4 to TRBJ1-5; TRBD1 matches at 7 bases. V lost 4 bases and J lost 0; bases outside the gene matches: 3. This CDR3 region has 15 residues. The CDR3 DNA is TGTGCCAGCAGTTACGGACAGGTTAGCAATCAGCCCCAGCATCTT. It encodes CASSYGQVSNQPQHL.

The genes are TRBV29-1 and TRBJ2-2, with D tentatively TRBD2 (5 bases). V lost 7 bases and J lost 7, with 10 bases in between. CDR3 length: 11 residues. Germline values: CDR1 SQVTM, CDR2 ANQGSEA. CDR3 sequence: CSAMAGGELFF. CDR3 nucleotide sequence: TGCAGCGCCATGGCGGGCGGGGAGCTGTTTTTT.

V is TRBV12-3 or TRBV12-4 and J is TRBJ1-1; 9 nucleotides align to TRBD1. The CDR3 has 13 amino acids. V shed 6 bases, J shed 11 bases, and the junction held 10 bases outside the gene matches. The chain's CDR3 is CASSLTGTGIAFF. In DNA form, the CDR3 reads TGTGCCAGCAGCCTGACCGGGACAGGGATCGCTTTCTTT.

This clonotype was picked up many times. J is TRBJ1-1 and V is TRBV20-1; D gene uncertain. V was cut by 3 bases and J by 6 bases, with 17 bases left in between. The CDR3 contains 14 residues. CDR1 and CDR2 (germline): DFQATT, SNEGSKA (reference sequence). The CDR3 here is CSASKRAEVPEAFF. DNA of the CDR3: TGCAGTGCTAGCAAAAGGGCGGAGGTCCCTGAAGCTTTCTTT.

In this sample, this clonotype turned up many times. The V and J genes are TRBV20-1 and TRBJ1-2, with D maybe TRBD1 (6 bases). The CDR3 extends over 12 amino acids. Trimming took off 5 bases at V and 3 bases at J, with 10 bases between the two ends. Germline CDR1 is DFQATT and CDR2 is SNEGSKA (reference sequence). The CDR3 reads CSAPGADYGYTF. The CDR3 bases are TGCAGTGCTCCGGGGGCTGACTATGGCTACACCTTC.